The next 21 T cell receptor beta chains were all read from a single sample in a study of technical replicates of blood from several donors. This table comes from immunoSEQ multiplex PCR, and its TCRdb copy is limited to in-frame clones, with some not included. This table holds over 85,000 clones, about 96% found once. The sample consisted of T cells isolated from PBMCs. Source of these receptors: a human donor in good health.

This chain joins TRBV15 and TRBJ2-3; D is possibly TRBD1 (5 bases). Germline V gene sequence: CDR1 LNHNV, CDR2 YYDKDF (reference sequence). Trimming cost V 11 bases and J 9 bases, with 27 bases left between them. The CDR3 extends over 15 amino acids. CDR3 in DNA: TGTGCCCCTTTGACTGGACATCGATGCCCCCAAACGCAGTATTTT. This translates into CAPLTGHRCPQTQYF.

The sample holds one count of this clone. The chain carries TRBV10-1 and TRBJ2-3, with 8 bases identical to TRBD2. Unmatched junction bases numbered 8, after V lost 4 bases and J lost 2 bases. Germline V gene data show CDR1 as WNHNN and CDR2 as SYGVQD (reference sequence). CDR3 length: 16 amino acids. The CDR3 loop is CASSALAGIITDTQYF. The CDR3 bases are TGCGCCAGCAGTGCATTAGCGGGAATAATCACAGATACGCAGTATTTT.

The V and J genes are TRBV4-3 and TRBJ2-7; possible D gene TRBD2, 5 bases. This CDR3 comprises 16 residues. V was pared by 0 bases and J by 3 bases, with 15 bases between. CDR1 and CDR2 (germline): LGHNA, YSLEER. This CDR3 reads CASSQEAAAASYEQYF. In DNA form, the CDR3 reads TGCGCCAGCAGCCAAGAGGCAGCGGCAGCGAGCTACGAGCAGTACTTC.

This clone was detected once. The J gene is TRBJ2-7, the V gene TRBV9; 9 bases are shared with TRBD1. Per germline, CDR1 SGDLS and CDR2 YYNGEE. The V and J ends lost 5 bases and 0 bases, in that order; junction bases with no gene match: 3. CDR3 length: 14 residues. CDR3 in amino acids: CASSLGQGSYEQYF. The DNA of the CDR3 is TGTGCCAGCAGTCTGGGACAGGGCTCCTACGAGCAGTACTTC.

A few counts support this clone. The rearrangement uses TRBV25-1 and TRBJ2-1, with TRBD1 matching over 7 bases. CDR3 length: 15 amino acids. Germline V CDR1 and CDR2: MGHDK, SYGVNS. Trimming cost V 6 bases and J 2 bases; bases outside gene matches: 7. In DNA, the CDR3 is TGTGCCAGCAGCACAAACAGGGGAACCTACAATGAGCAGTTCTTC. Its protein is CASSTNRGTYNEQFF. Using reference TRBV25-1 and TRBJ2-1 for the parts outside the CDR3, the full variable domain is EADIYQTPRYLVIGTGKKITLECSQTMGHDKMYWYQQDPGMELHLIHYSYGVNSTEKGDLSSESTVSRIRTEHFPLTLESARPSHTSQYLCASSTNRGTYNEQFFGPGTRLTVL.

The rearrangement links TRBV27 to TRBJ2-3, with D possibly being TRBD1 (5 bases). The CDR3 consists of 14 residues. Germline lookup yields CDR1 MNHEY and CDR2 SMNVEV (reference sequence). V lost 8 bases to trimming and J lost 2 bases, with 14 bases between them. CDR3 bases: TGTGCCAGCCGAAAGACAGCTAACACAGATACGCAGTATTTT. Its protein product is CASRKTANTDTQYF.

V and J are TRBV27 and TRBJ2-3, with 11 bases aligning to TRBD2. After removal of 6 bases from V and 2 bases from J, the junction contained 7 bases not matched to a gene. The CDR3 is 16 residues long. The V gene's germline CDR1 is MNHEY and CDR2 SMNVEV (reference sequence). This CDR3 is CASSLGLAGFTDTQYF. DNA for the CDR3: TGTGCCAGCAGCCTCGGACTAGCGGGCTTCACAGATACGCAGTATTTT.

The sample holds a few counts of this clone. This chain's CDR3 is CASSPTSNEQYF. CDR3 DNA sequence: TGTGCCAGCAGCCCAACTAGCAACGAGCAGTACTTC. The chain links TRBV7-9 to TRBJ2-7; perhaps TRBD2 as D (6 bases). The CDR3 consists of 12 residues. The germline CDR1 and CDR2 sequences are SEHNR and FQNEAQ (reference sequence). With 5 bases removed from V and 5 bases from J, the gap between germline ends came to 10 bases.

This sequence joins TRBV6-5 and TRBJ1-5; D unresolved. V was pared by 2 bases and J by 3 bases, with 11 bases between. The CDR3 sequence is 15 residues long. The V gene's germline CDR1 is MNHEY and CDR2 SVGAGI. CDR3 residues: CASSYPVTDNQPQHF. CDR3 DNA sequence: TGTGCCAGCAGTTACCCAGTCACAGACAATCAGCCCCAGCATTTT.

The chain uses TRBV27 and TRBJ2-1; 7 bases align to TRBD2. J lost 8 bases, V lost 6 bases, and 16 bases had no gene match. There are 16 residues in the CDR3. The germline V gene has CDR1 MNHEY and CDR2 SMNVEV (reference sequence). The CDR3 spells CASRVITAGKAHEQFF. The CDR3 DNA sequence: TGTGCCAGCAGGGTGATCACAGCGGGAAAGGCCCATGAGCAGTTCTTC.

The rearrangement uses TRBV7-2 and TRBJ1-1; perhaps TRBD1 as D (5 bases). The length of the CDR3 is 13 residues. The germline gives CDR1 SGHTA, CDR2 FQGNSA. The germline V and J ends were trimmed by 1 base and 7 bases, with 10 bases remaining between them. The CDR3, as DNA: TGTGCCAGCAGCTTAGACAGGTTGGGTGAAGCTTTCTTT. Protein: CASSLDRLGEAFF.

This clone was seen just once. CDR3 region: CASSEAPDLSRGQFF. The DNA of the CDR3 is TGTGCCAGCAGTGAAGCGCCTGACTTGTCCCGGGGGCAGTTCTTC. The V gene is TRBV6-1, the J gene TRBJ2-1; D perhaps matches TRBD2 (5 bases). CDR3 length: 15 amino acids. The germline V gene encodes CDR1 MNHNS and CDR2 SASEGT. V shed 0 bases and J shed 12 bases, with 18 bases lying between them.

This chain links TRBV9 with TRBJ2-7, with 7 bases aligning to TRBD1. The V gene end was trimmed by 3 bases and the J gene end by 2 bases; junction bases not matched to a gene: 5. CDR1 SGDLS and CDR2 YYNGEE come from the germline V gene. The CDR3 spans 14 residues. CDR3 DNA sequence: TGTGCCAGCAGCGCACAGGGGAATCCCTACGAGCAGTACTTC. It is translated as CASSAQGNPYEQYF.

V gene TRBV11-2 combines with J gene TRBJ1-2, with 7 bases lining up with TRBD1. CDR3 length equals 13 residues. The ends lost 4 bases at V and 8 bases at J; junction bases unmatched: 7. The germline CDR1 and CDR2 sequences are SGHAT and FQNNGV. The CDR3 nucleotides read TGTGCCAGCAGCTCACAGGGGACGGGGGGCTACACCTTC. It yields the protein CASSSQGTGGYTF.

This clone was picked up a small number of times. The V and J genes are TRBV6-6 and TRBJ1-3; D perhaps matches TRBD1 (5 bases). Germline V gene lookup returns CDR1 MNHNY and CDR2 SVGAGI (reference sequence). Trimming cost V 2 bases and J 4 bases, with 12 bases left between them. The CDR3 is 15 amino acids. CDR3 DNA: TGTGCCAGCAGTTACCCGAAGGGGAACGGAAACACCATATATTTT. This codes for CASSYPKGNGNTIYF.

The rearrangement joins TRBV6-5 to TRBJ2-2, with TRBD2 identical over 13 bases. Looked up from germline, CDR1 is MNHEY and CDR2 is SVGAGI. The CDR3 runs to 15 residues. V lost 11 bases, J lost 9 bases, and 12 bases stayed unmatched. In DNA form, the CDR3 reads TGTGCCGTCGCCGGGACTAGCGGGACGCCCTGGGAGCTGTTTTTT. Translated, it gives CAVAGTSGTPWELFF.

V is TRBV19 and J is TRBJ2-7; 7 bases map to TRBD2. The V and J ends lost 3 bases and 4 bases, in that order; junction bases with no gene match: 9. Germline V CDR1 and CDR2: LNHDA, SQIVND (reference sequence). The CDR3 spans 15 residues. In DNA form, the CDR3 reads TGTGCCAGTAGTATCTCCCTAGCGGAGAATTACGAGCAGTACTTC. Its translation: CASSISLAENYEQYF.

V and J are TRBV4-1 and TRBJ2-3; 7 bases are a match to TRBD2. The CDR3 sequence is 14 residues long. V shed 6 bases, J shed 7 bases, and the junction held 10 bases outside the gene matches. Germline V CDR1 and CDR2: MGHRA, YSYEKL. This CDR3 is CASSPSGTTYTQYF. CDR3 nucleotides: TGCGCCAGCAGTCCCTCCGGGACTACATATACGCAGTATTTT.

The chain carries TRBV2 and TRBJ2-2, with D tentatively TRBD2 (7 bases). The CDR3 loop spans 17 amino acids. From germline, CDR1 is SNHLY and CDR2 FYNNEI. The germline V and J ends were trimmed by 0 bases and 2 bases, with 13 bases remaining between them. CDR3 DNA sequence: TGTGCCAGCAGTGAAGCTACGGGGGGCCGCAACACCGGGGAGCTGTTTTTT. Its translation: CASSEATGGRNTGELFF.

The chain links TRBV5-4 to TRBJ1-1; a weak D match, TRBD1 (5 bases). CDR1 SGHNT and CDR2 YYREEE come from the germline V gene (reference sequence). The V end was cut by 5 bases, the J end by 8 bases, with 19 bases between. This CDR3 comprises 14 residues. DNA of the CDR3: TGTGCCAGCAGTGCGGGGGGGGGAGGATCCGAAGCTTTCTTT. It encodes CASSAGGGGSEAFF.

The chain has TRBV5-8 and TRBJ1-5, with 7 bases matching TRBD1. The junction had 13 bases not matched to a gene; V was cut back by 2 bases and J by 5 bases. The CDR3 sequence is 17 residues long. Looked up from germline, CDR1 is SGHTS and CDR2 is YDEGEE. This CDR3 is CASSFRAGTVFHQPQHF. The CDR3 nucleotides read TGTGCCAGCAGCTTTAGGGCCGGGACAGTGTTTCATCAGCCCCAGCATTTT.